A single T cell receptor (beta chain) is shown here with its context. Other DNA sequences of this sample code for an identical CDR3. The entry originates in a study of T cells and copy number aberrations in small-cell lung cancer. The table came from immunoSEQ multiplex PCR; TCRdb's copy has only in-frame clones and leaves some out. The sample contains roughly 2,000 clones, approximately 80% of which appear only once. Germline CDR1 MNHEY, CDR2 SVGAGI. The CDR3 has 13 residues. Trimming stripped 7 bases from V and 5 bases from J, with 11 bases between. Sequencing was carried out using normal tissue next to the tumor. The TCR comes from a man aged 45-65 years with small cell lung cancer. This chain joins TRBV6-5 and TRBJ2-2; possible D gene TRBD2, 5 bases. CDR3 in amino acids: CASTIGGTGELFF. For the CDR3, the DNA is TGTGCCAGCACCATAGGAGGAACCGGGGAGCTGTTTTTT.